This entry features one T cell receptor beta chain sequence. This entry comes from a study of blood T cell repertoires in COVID-19. This table comes from immunoSEQ multiplex PCR, and its TCRdb copy is limited to in-frame clones, with some not included. The data show about 110,000 clones, 80% to 90% seen once. The V and J ends lost 3 bases and 6 bases respectively, with 10 bases between them. The CDR3 totals 13 residues. The rearrangement links TRBV12-3 or TRBV12-4 to TRBJ2-3; perhaps TRBD2 as D (6 bases). This TCR came from a human donor in a cohort sampled during active COVID-19. The sample comprised peripheral blood. The chain's CDR3 is CASSFREWDTQYF. The CDR3 nucleotides read TGTGCCAGCAGTTTCCGGGAGTGGGATACGCAGTATTTT.